One and the same sample provided the 26 T cell receptor beta chains below, sequenced in a study of cytomegalovirus exposure and HLA in healthy donors. The PCR was carried out with 60 Vbeta primers and 13 Jbeta primers. The data were produced by immunoSEQ multiplex PCR, yet TCRdb's version contains in-frame clones alone and is incomplete. The data show hundreds of thousands of clones, with 70% to 85% seen just once and roughly 0.58% held by the top ten. Sequences were obtained from PBMCs. The receptors were sampled from a woman in her thirties or forties in good health and CMV-seronegative.

The chain employs TRBV11-3 and TRBJ1-2; D gene unclear. CDR1 is SGHNT and CDR2 is YENEEA in the germline V gene. With 5 bases removed from V and 0 bases from J, the gap between germline ends came to 16 bases. The CDR3 covers 16 residues. The chain's CDR3 is CASSPGAMVANYGYTF. The DNA of the CDR3 is TGTGCCAGCAGCCCGGGAGCTATGGTCGCTAACTATGGCTACACCTTC.

The chain links TRBV6-1 to TRBJ2-2, with 7 bases aligning to TRBD1. The CDR3 is 16 residues long. The trim removed 6 bases at V and 4 bases at J, leaving 11 bases unmatched. Germline loops: CDR1 MNHNS, CDR2 SASEGT. The CDR3 reads CASRETGTVATGELFF. CDR3 nucleotides: TGTGCCAGCAGAGAAACCGGGACAGTAGCCACCGGGGAGCTGTTTTTT.

This sequence joins TRBV9 and TRBJ1-1; the D is unclear. Deletions cut 4 bases from V and 0 bases from J, with 4 bases between. The CDR3 covers 12 residues. CDR1 SGDLS and CDR2 YYNGEE come from the germline V gene. CDR3 sequence: CASSRVNTEAFF. The CDR3 bases are TGTGCCAGCAGCCGAGTGAACACTGAAGCTTTCTTT.

The chain couples TRBV11-3 to TRBJ2-7; 7 bases align to TRBD2. With 5 bases clipped from V and 3 bases from J, the junction kept 7 bases outside the gene matches. Germline V lookup: CDR1 SGHNT, CDR2 YENEEA. The CDR3 has 14 amino acids. CDR3 in DNA: TGTGCCAGCAGCCCGGGAGGCACCCTCTACGAGCAGTACTTC. This gives the protein CASSPGGTLYEQYF. The entire variable domain, with the rest obtained from reference TRBV11-3 and TRBJ2-7, is as follows: EAGVVQSPRYKIIEKKQPVAFWCNPISGHNTLYWYLQNLGQGPELLIRYENEEAVDDSQLPKDRFSAERLKGVDSTLKIQPAELGDSAVYLCASSPGGTLYEQYFGPGTRLTVT.

V and J are TRBV6-5 and TRBJ1-1, with 9 positions matching TRBD1. With V trimmed by 6 bases and J by 5 bases, 7 bases remained unmatched. This CDR3 comprises 14 residues. Per the germline V gene, CDR1 is MNHEY and CDR2 is SVGAGI. The CDR3, as DNA: TGTGCCAGCAGCCTGGACAGGGGTATTACTGAAGCTTTCTTT. It is translated as CASSLDRGITEAFF.

The chain couples TRBV7-2 to TRBJ2-7; 7 positions agree with TRBD1. The CDR3 contains 16 residues. V lost 5 bases to trimming and J lost 7 bases; unmatched junction nucleotides: 17. Germline values: CDR1 SGHTA, CDR2 FQGNSA. The CDR3 spells CASSAGRGRTVREQYF. The CDR3 nucleotides read TGTGCCAGCAGCGCCGGTAGGGGGCGCACGGTGAGAGAGCAGTACTTC.

The J gene is TRBJ1-2, the V gene TRBV2; 10 positions match TRBD1. The CDR3 is 14 amino acids. CDR1 is SNHLY and CDR2 is FYNNEI in the germline V gene. V was pared by 3 bases and J by 7 bases, with 5 bases of the junction left unmatched. The CDR3 spells CASSDRTGGSGYTF. CDR3 bases: TGTGCCAGCAGTGACCGGACAGGGGGAAGTGGCTACACCTTC.

The chain employs TRBV27 and TRBJ2-3, with 8 bases that match TRBD2. The CDR3 spans 16 residues. CDR1 and CDR2 (germline): MNHEY, SMNVEV (reference sequence). After removal of 5 bases from V and 0 bases from J, the junction contained 7 bases not matched to a gene. CDR3: CASSRTSLVSTDTQYF. The CDR3 DNA reads as TGTGCCAGCAGTCGGACTAGCCTAGTTAGCACAGATACGCAGTATTTT.

This clone was counted between two and nine times. J is TRBJ1-6 and V is TRBV19; the D gene is possibly TRBD1 (5 bases). V gave up 2 bases and J gave up 8 bases, with 10 bases separating them. Germline CDR1 LNHDA, CDR2 SQIVND (reference sequence). This CDR3 is 14 amino acids long. This chain's CDR3 is CASSIRGEHSPLHF. CDR3 sequence (DNA): TGTGCCAGTAGTATACGGGGGGAACATTCACCCCTCCACTTT.

V usage is TRBV5-1 and J usage is TRBJ2-1; TRBD1 aligns across 7 bases. The J segment lost 7 bases and the V segment lost 3 bases, leaving 10 bases of the junction unmatched. Germline CDR1 is SGHRS and CDR2 is YFSETQ. CDR3 length equals 15 residues. CDR3 coding DNA: TGCGCCAGCAGCTCCCAGACAGGGAGCGGAAATGAGCAGTTCTTC. This encodes CASSSQTGSGNEQFF.

This chain uses TRBV2 with TRBJ2-2, with D possibly TRBD1 on 5 matching bases. Germline assignment: CDR1 SNHLY and CDR2 FYNNEI. Deletions cut 6 bases from V and 6 bases from J, with 8 bases between. The CDR3 is 12 residues long. The CDR3 DNA reads as TGTGCCAGCAGCGGACATTCCGGGGAGCTGTTTTTT. Amino acid sequence: CASSGHSGELFF.

The V and J genes are TRBV7-2 and TRBJ2-5; D is uncertain. CDR3 size: 12 residues. Trimming shortened V by 5 bases and J by 2 bases, and 6 bases separated the two germline ends. Germline CDR1 and CDR2: SGHTA and FQGNSA. The CDR3 DNA sequence: TGTGCCAGCAGCCGAACTCAAGAGACCCAGTACTTC. This sequence encodes CASSRTQETQYF.

V gene TRBV6-1 combines with J gene TRBJ1-3; D gene uncertain. V was shortened by 3 bases and J by 0 bases, with 3 bases between the two germline ends. The germline CDR1 and CDR2 sequences are MNHNS and SASEGT. The CDR3 contains 13 residues. The CDR3 loop reads CASSDSSGNTIYF. The CDR3 region has the DNA TGTGCCAGCAGTGACAGCTCTGGAAACACCATATATTTT.

The CDR3 region has the DNA TGTGCCAGCACCATTGGGGACAGGGGAATATCACCCCTCCACTTT. This sequence encodes CASTIGDRGISPLHF. V gene TRBV11-3 combines with J gene TRBJ1-6; 10 bases are shared with TRBD1. The V segment lost 7 bases and the J segment 10 bases; nucleotides outside the gene matches: 10. Germline CDR1 is SGHNT and CDR2 is YENEEA. CDR3 length: 15 amino acids.

This clone appeared once. The chain recombines TRBV11-2 with TRBJ2-7; 7 bases fit TRBD1. The CDR3 sequence is 17 residues long. Germline V gene sequence: CDR1 SGHAT, CDR2 FQNNGV. The trim removed 1 base at V and 3 bases at J, leaving 12 bases unmatched. The CDR3 nucleotides are TGTGCCAGCAGCTTAGCTTTAACGGGGACAGCCGACTACGAGCAGTACTTC. Translated, it gives CASSLALTGTADYEQYF.

This clone was observed a few times. The V call is TRBV6-4, the J call TRBJ2-2, with TRBD2 matching over 7 bases. The CDR3 is 14 amino acids. V lost 6 bases and J lost 6; bases outside the gene matches: 7. Germline assignment: CDR1 MRHNA and CDR2 SNTAGT. CDR3 sequence (DNA): TGTGCCAGCAGACAGACTAGCAACGCCGGGGAGCTGTTTTTT. Amino acids: CASRQTSNAGELFF.

Notes on this clone: Other DNA sequences of this sample code for an identical CDR3. The chain links TRBV19 to TRBJ2-5; TRBD1 agrees at 9 bases. Germline V lookup: CDR1 LNHDA, CDR2 SQIVND (reference sequence). The CDR3 covers 15 residues. Trimming took 5 bases from V and 5 from J; bases not matched to a gene: 9. The CDR3 sequence is CASSPGTGFRETQYF. For the CDR3, the DNA is TGTGCCAGTAGTCCCGGGACAGGGTTCCGGGAGACCCAGTACTTC.

This rearrangement joins TRBV5-1 to TRBJ2-7, with TRBD2 matching over 16 bases. CDR3 length equals 16 residues. The J segment lost 10 bases and the V segment lost 0 bases, leaving 7 bases of the junction unmatched. Germline CDR1 reads SGHRS; CDR2 reads YFSETQ. The CDR3 loop is CASSLVGTSGGAEQYF. As DNA, the CDR3 is TGCGCCAGCAGCTTGGTTGGGACTAGCGGGGGGGCCGAACAGTACTTC.

This clone is a singleton in its sample. V is TRBV4-2 and J is TRBJ2-3; 8 nucleotides align to TRBD2. The germline V gene has CDR1 LGHNA and CDR2 YNFKEQ. V dropped 4 bases and J dropped 2; count of bases not matched to a gene: 8. CDR3 length: 16 residues. The CDR3 sequence: CASSPQRGRNTDTQYF. In nucleotides, the CDR3 is TGTGCCAGCAGCCCACAGCGGGGGAGGAACACAGATACGCAGTATTTT.

This rearrangement joins TRBV4-2 to TRBJ2-1; 8 bases align to TRBD2. Per germline, CDR1 LGHNA and CDR2 YNFKEQ. The V segment lost 3 bases and the J segment 3 bases; nucleotides outside the gene matches: 7. The CDR3 length is 16 residues. CDR3 coding DNA: TGTGCCAGCAGCCAGTTTAGCGGGGATGACTACAATGAGCAGTTCTTC. Its protein product is CASSQFSGDDYNEQFF.

This clone was observed a single time. This chain links TRBV7-8 with TRBJ2-3, with a tentative D call TRBD1 (6 bases). Germline assignment: CDR1 SGHVS and CDR2 FQNEAQ. V was cut by 1 base and J by 2 bases, with 13 bases left in between. The CDR3 loop spans 16 amino acids. The CDR3 sequence: CASSLVRGRFTDTQYF. In nucleotides, the CDR3 is TGTGCCAGCAGCTTAGTGAGGGGGAGATTCACAGATACGCAGTATTTT.

V and J are TRBV2 and TRBJ1-2, with 7 bases that match TRBD1. Germline lookup yields CDR1 SNHLY and CDR2 FYNNEI. J was trimmed by 10 bases and V by 2 bases; bases with no gene match: 7. This CDR3 contains 13 residues. The CDR3 bases are TGTGCCAGCAGTGAACCCCGGGACAGATACTACACCTTC. Translating it yields CASSEPRDRYYTF.

The chain links TRBV7-2 to TRBJ2-5; 13 bases fit TRBD2. V was clipped by 5 bases and J by 5 bases; unmatched bases: 5. Germline V gives CDR1 SGHTA, CDR2 FQGNSA. The CDR3 length is 15 residues. The CDR3: CASSRTSGGSETQYF. CDR3 nucleotides: TGTGCCAGCAGCAGGACTAGCGGGGGTTCTGAGACCCAGTACTTC.

The J gene is TRBJ1-1, the V gene TRBV4-3; TRBD1 aligns across 7 bases. Trimming took 2 bases from V and 4 from J; bases not matched to a gene: 7. The germline V gene encodes CDR1 LGHNA and CDR2 YSLEER. This CDR3 is 15 amino acids long. The CDR3: CASSQLDRAGTEAFF. CDR3 DNA sequence: TGCGCCAGCAGCCAATTAGACAGGGCAGGCACTGAAGCTTTCTTT.

The chain couples TRBV5-1 to TRBJ2-3, with D possibly TRBD1 on 6 matching bases. Trimming stripped 4 bases from V and 5 bases from J, with 14 bases between. CDR3 length equals 14 residues. Germline V lookup: CDR1 SGHRS, CDR2 YFSETQ. CDR3 nucleotides: TGCGCCAGCAGCCCGAACCCAGGGGAAGATACGCAGTATTTT. It codes for CASSPNPGEDTQYF.

V is TRBV7-8 and J is TRBJ1-2; weak D call: TRBD1 (6 bases). Germline-derived CDR1 and CDR2 are SGHVS and FQNEAQ. The CDR3 covers 15 residues. V was trimmed by 2 bases and J by 5 bases, leaving 15 bases between them. The CDR3 DNA follows: TGTGCCAGCAGCTTATCTTCGGTAGGGACATATGGCTACACCTTC. Residues: CASSLSSVGTYGYTF.